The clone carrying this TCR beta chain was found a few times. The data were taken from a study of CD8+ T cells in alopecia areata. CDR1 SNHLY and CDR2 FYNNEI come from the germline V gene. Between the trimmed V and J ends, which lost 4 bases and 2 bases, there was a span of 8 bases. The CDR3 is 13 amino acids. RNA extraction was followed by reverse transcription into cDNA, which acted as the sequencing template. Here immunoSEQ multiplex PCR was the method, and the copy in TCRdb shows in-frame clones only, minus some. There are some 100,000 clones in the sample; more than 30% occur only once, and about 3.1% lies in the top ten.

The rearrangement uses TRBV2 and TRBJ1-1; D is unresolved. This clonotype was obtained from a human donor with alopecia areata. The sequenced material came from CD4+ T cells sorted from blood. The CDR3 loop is CASSVDYNTEAFF. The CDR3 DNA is TGTGCCAGCAGTGTAGACTATAACACTGAAGCTTTCTTT.